This T cell receptor (beta chain) was sequenced during a study of blood T cell repertoires in COVID-19. Study as a whole: Sources were T cells, B-cell-depleted T cells, or PBMCs; the material itself was cDNA or gDNA.

As processed by the authors: Estimates of nucleated cell counts were drawn from the amplification of reference gene primers. Repertoires were generated with immunoSEQ multiplex PCR, while TCRdb's copy carries only in-frame clones and drops some. The D gene and trimming were derived from the DNA, and the V and J assignments and clone size from that table. The data show some 90,000 clones, with about nine tenths seen just once and over 7% held by the top ten. Sequencing used peripheral blood. The receptor was isolated from a man between 45 and 60 years old with acute or convalescent COVID-19.

In DNA, the CDR3 is TGTGCCAGCAGCTTTCGAGGCGGAAAAAGCACAGATACGCAGTATTTT. Its translation: CASSFRGGKSTDTQYF. This chain connects TRBV7-2 to TRBJ2-3; D is unresolved. Germline V gives CDR1 SGHTA, CDR2 FQGNSA. Trimming removed 3 bases at V and 0 bases at J, with 13 bases between. This CDR3 has 16 amino acids.